The subject of this entry is one T cell receptor (beta chain). Its antigen is currently unknown. Profiled with immunoSEQ multiplex PCR; TCRdb holds only in-frame clones, not every one. Altogether approximately 12,000 clones are present, roughly nine tenths being singletons, with the ten largest covering over 1.5%. This specimen belongs to a study of chemoradiotherapy in HPV16-positive cancers. Study results and limitations: Candidate HPV-specific clones and E7-related TCR motifs grew in tumor during treatment.

Trimming removed 0 bases at V and 8 bases at J, with 14 bases between. The CDR3 covers 15 residues. The germline V gene encodes CDR1 SGHRS and CDR2 YFSETQ. This clonotype was obtained from a human donor with HPV-associated anogenital cancer. The chain links TRBV5-1 to TRBJ1-4; tentatively, D is TRBD1 (5 bases). The sequenced sample was blood, obtained from a patient who underwent chemoradiotherapy. Here the CDR3 DNA reads TGCGCCAGCAGCTTGGGGAGGGGATGGGACGAAAAACTGTTTTTT. As protein: CASSLGRGWDEKLFF.